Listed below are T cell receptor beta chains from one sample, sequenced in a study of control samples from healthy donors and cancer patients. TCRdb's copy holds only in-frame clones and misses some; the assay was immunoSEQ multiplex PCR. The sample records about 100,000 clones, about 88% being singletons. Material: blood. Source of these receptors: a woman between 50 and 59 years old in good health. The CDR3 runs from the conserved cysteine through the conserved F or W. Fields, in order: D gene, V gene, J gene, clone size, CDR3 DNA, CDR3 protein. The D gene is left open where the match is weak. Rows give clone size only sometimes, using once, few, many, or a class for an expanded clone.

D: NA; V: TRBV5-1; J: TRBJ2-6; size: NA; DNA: TGCGCCAGCAGCTCTGGGGACTCTGGGGCCAACGTCCTGACTTTC; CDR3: CASSSGDSGANVLTF
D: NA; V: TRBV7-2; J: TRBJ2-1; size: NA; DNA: TGTGCCAGCAGCTCCCAGAGATACAATGAGCAGTTCTTC; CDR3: CASSSQRYNEQFF
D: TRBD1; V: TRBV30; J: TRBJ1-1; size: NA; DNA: TGTGCCCTTAGGGGGCTGAACACTGAAGCTTTCTTT; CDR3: CALRGLNTEAFF
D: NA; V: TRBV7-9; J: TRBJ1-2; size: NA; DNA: TGTGCCAGCAGTCAAACGGGGGTCCATGGCTACACCTTC; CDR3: CASSQTGVHGYTF
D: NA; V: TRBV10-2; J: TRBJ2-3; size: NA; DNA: TGCGCCAGCACACCGTCCCGAGGGAGATACACAGATACGCAGTATTTT; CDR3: CASTPSRGRYTDTQYF
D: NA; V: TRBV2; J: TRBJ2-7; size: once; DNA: TGTGCCAGCAGTTACCGGGACTCCACGGGTGAGCAGTACTTC; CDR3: CASSYRDSTGEQYF
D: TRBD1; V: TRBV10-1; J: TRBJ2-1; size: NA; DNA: TGCGCCAGCAGTGAGTCGAGCAGGGGGCAGAATGAGCAGTTCTTC; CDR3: CASSESSRGQNEQFF
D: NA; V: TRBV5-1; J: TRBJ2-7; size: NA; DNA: TGCGCCAGCAGCTCCGACTCCTACGAGCAGTACTTC; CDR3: CASSSDSYEQYF
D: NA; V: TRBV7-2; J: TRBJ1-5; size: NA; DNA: TGTGCCAGCAGCCAGAGCAATCAGCCCCAGCATTTT; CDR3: CASSQSNQPQHF
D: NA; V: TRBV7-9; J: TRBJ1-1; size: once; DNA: TGTGCCAGCAGCCAAGACATAGGTTTAACCACCCTGGCTTTCTTT; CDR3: CASSQDIGLTTLAFF
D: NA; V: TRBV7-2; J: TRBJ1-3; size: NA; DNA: TGTGCCAGCAGCTTAGTCGGGAACACCATATATTTT; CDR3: CASSLVGNTIYF
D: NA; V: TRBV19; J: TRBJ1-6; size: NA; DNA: TGTGCCAGTAGTATCGCAATGGCGAGCTCCTATAATTCACCCCTCCACTTT; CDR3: CASSIAMASSYNSPLHF
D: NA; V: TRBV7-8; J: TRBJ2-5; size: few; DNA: TGTGCCAGCAGCTTAGACCCCCGGGCAGGTAAAGGGTACCAAGAGACCCAGTACTTC; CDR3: CASSLDPRAGKGYQETQYF
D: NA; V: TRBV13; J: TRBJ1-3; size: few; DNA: TGTGCCACCCCCGATCGGGTATCTGGAAACACCATATATTTT; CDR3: CATPDRVSGNTIYF
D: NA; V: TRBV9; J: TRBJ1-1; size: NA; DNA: TGTGCCAGCAGCGGAGGGGGATCGAACACTGAAGCTTTCTTT; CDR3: CASSGGGSNTEAFF
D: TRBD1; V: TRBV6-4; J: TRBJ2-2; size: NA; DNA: TGTGCCAGCAGTGACCCTAACACAGGGGGCGCAGGGACCGGGGAGCTGTTTTTT; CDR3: CASSDPNTGGAGTGELFF
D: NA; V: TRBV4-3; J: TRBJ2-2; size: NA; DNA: TGCGCCAGCAGCCAAGATCGTTTCGGGGAGCTGTTTTTT; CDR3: CASSQDRFGELFF
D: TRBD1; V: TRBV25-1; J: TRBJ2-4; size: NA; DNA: TGTGCCAGCAGTGAAAAGGGGACAGGGATAGACATTCAGTACTTC; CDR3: CASSEKGTGIDIQYF
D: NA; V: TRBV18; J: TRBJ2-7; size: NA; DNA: TGTGCCAGCTCACGTCAACAGGACTCCTACGAGCAGTACTTC; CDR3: CASSRQQDSYEQYF
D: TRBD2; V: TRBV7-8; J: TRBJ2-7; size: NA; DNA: TGTGCCAGCAGCTTGCATTCTAGCGGGGGGACCTCCTACGAGCAGTACTTC; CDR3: CASSLHSSGGTSYEQYF
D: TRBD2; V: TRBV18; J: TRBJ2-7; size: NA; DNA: TGTGCCAGCTCGGGTACGCGGGGGGGCGAGCAGTACTTC; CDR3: CASSGTRGGEQYF
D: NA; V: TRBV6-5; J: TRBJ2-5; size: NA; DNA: TGTGCCAGCAGGGGGTTTGGGGAGACCCAGTACTTC; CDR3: CASRGFGETQYF
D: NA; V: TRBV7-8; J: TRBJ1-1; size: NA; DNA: TGTGCCAGCAGCTTCCCCGGGGGATCGAACACTGAAGCTTTCTTT; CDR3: CASSFPGGSNTEAFF
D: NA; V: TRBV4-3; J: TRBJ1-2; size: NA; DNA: TGCGCCAGCAGCCCGGAAGGGAAACATGGCTACACCTTC; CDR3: CASSPEGKHGYTF
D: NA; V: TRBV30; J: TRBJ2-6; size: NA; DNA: TGTGCCTGGACTCCTGGGGCCAACGTCCTGACTTTC; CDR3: CAWTPGANVLTF
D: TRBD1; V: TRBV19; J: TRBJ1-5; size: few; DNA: TGTGCCAGTAGGCCCGACAGGGGGTGGCAGCCCCAGCATTTT; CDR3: CASRPDRGWQPQHF
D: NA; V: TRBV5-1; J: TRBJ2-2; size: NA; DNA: TGCGCCTGCCGAAGGGAAGCCGGGGAGCTGTTTTTT; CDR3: CACRREAGELFF
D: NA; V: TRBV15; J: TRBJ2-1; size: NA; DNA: TGTGCCACCAGCAGCCCCACGGACTTCATGAGGTACAATGAGCAGTTCTTC; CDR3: CATSSPTDFMRYNEQFF
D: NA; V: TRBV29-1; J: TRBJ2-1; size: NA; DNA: TGCAGCGGATCAGGGAGGTCCTACAATGAGCAGTTCTTC; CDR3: CSGSGRSYNEQFF
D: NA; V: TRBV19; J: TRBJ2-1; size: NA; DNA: TGTGCCAGTAGTCTTTCTGGGGACCGAGCCTACAATGAGCAGTTCTTC; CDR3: CASSLSGDRAYNEQFF
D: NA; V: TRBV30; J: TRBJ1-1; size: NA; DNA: TGTGCCTGGAGTGTGGGGGGATGGGGCACTGAAGCTTTCTTT; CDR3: CAWSVGGWGTEAFF
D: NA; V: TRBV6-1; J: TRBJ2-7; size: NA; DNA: TGTGCCAGCAGTGAAGGAAGGGACGAGCAGTACTTC; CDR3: CASSEGRDEQYF
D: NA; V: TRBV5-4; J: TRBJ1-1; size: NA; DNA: TGTGCCAGCAGGCTAACCTTGGACTGGGGCACTGAAGCTTTCTTT; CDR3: CASRLTLDWGTEAFF
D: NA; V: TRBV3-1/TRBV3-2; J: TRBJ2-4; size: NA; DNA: TGTGCCAGCAGCCGGGACATAGCCAAAAACATTCAGTACTTC; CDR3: CASSRDIAKNIQYF
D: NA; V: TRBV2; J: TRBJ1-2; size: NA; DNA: TGTGCCAGCAGTGTGACCCAGTTGGAGGGCTACACCTTC; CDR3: CASSVTQLEGYTF
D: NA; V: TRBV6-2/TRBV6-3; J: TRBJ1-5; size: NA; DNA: TGTGCCAGCAGCTCAAGGTACGGGTCTCGGCAGCCCCAGCATTTT; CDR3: CASSSRYGSRQPQHF
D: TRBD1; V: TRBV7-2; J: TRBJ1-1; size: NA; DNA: TGTGCCAGCACCCCCAGGGGGCGGGGCACTGAAGCTTTCTTT; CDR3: CASTPRGRGTEAFF
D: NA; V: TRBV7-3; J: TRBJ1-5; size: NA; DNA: TGTGCCAGCACTCAGGGCTCGGGCCAGGCGCCCCAGCATTTT; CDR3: CASTQGSGQAPQHF
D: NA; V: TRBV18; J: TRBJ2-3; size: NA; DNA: TGTGCCAGCTCACCAAGGGAGGAAAGCACAGATACGCAGTATTTT; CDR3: CASSPREESTDTQYF
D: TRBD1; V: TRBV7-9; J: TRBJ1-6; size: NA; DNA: TGTGCCAGCAGCTTGGGACAGGGGCGATTTAATTCACCCCTCCACTTT; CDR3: CASSLGQGRFNSPLHF
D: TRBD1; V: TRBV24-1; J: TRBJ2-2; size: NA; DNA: TGTGCCACCGGGTTGCGGACAGGGAACACCGGGGAGCTGTTTTTT; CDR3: CATGLRTGNTGELFF
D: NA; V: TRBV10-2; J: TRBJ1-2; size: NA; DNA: TGCGCCAGCAGTGCAGGCCAACAGTATGGCTACACCTTC; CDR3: CASSAGQQYGYTF
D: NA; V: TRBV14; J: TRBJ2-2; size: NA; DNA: TGTGCCAGCAGCACGCGGGACCCCGAACAGTATCCCTCGAACACCGGGGAGCTGTTTTTT; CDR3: CASSTRDPEQYPSNTGELFF
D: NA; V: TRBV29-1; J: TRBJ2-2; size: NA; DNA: TGCAGCGTTGTTTTGAGCGGCAGGGGAAACGGGGAGCTGTTTTTT; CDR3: CSVVLSGRGNGELFF
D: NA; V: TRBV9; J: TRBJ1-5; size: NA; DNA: TGTGCCAGCAGCCCTAGAGGGCAGGAGAATCAGCCCCAGCATTTT; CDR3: CASSPRGQENQPQHF
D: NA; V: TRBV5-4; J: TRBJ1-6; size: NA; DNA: TGTGCCAGCAGTTCGGGAGGTAACGGGAATTCACCCCTCCACTTT; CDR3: CASSSGGNGNSPLHF
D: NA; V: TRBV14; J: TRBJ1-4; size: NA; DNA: TGTGCCAGCAGCCAAGGCACCACAACTAATGAAAAACTGTTTTTT; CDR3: CASSQGTTTNEKLFF
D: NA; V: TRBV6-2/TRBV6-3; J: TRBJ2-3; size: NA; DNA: TGTGCCAGCAGTTACTACACAGTTGGGGGGACAGATACGCAGTATTTT; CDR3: CASSYYTVGGTDTQYF